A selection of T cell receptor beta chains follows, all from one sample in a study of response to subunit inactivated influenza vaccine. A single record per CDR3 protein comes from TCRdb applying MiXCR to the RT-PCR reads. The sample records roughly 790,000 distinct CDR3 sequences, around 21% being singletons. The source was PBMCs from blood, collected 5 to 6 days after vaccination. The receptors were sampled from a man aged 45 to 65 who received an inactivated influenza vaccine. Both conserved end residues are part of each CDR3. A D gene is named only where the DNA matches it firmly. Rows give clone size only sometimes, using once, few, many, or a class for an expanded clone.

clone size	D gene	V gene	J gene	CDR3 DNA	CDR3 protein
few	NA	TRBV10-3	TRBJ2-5	TGTGCCATCAGTGAGTCGAACGGGGGGCTGAAAGAGACCCAGTACTTC	CAISESNGGLKETQYF
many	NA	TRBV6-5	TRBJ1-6	TGTGCCAGCAGTTACTCGTTCATGGACGGGTCACCCCTCCACTTT	CASSYSFMDGSPLHF
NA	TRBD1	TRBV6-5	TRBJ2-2	TGTGCCAGCAGTTACATGGGACAGGGAAAGAGCGGGGAGCTGTTTTTT	CASSYMGQGKSGELFF
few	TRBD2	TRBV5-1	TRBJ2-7	TGCGCCAGCAGCTCGACGACTAGCGCCGAGCAGTACTTC	CASSSTTSAEQYF
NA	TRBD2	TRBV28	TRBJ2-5	TGTGCCAGCAGTTTAAGACTAGCGACCAACCAAGAGACCCAGTACTTC	CASSLRLATNQETQYF
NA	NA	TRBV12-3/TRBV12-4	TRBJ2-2	TGTGCCAGCAGTTTCCGGCAGGAGGTCTGGACCGGGGAGCTGTTTTTT	CASSFRQEVWTGELFF
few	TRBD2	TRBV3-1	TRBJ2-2	TGTGCCAGCAGGGAACTAGCGGGGGGGGCTTTTAACACCGGGGAGCTGTTTTTT	CASRELAGGAFNTGELFF
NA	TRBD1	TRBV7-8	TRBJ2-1	TGTGCCAGCAGTAGAACAGGGGGCGCCTACAATGAGCAGTTCTTC	CASSRTGGAYNEQFF
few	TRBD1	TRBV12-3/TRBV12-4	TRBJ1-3	TGTGCCAGCAGCCGGGACAGGGGGCTCTTCGGAAACACCATATATTTT	CASSRDRGLFGNTIYF
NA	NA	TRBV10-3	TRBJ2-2	TGTGCCATCAGAAGACAGGAAAACACCGGGGAGCTGTTTTTT	CAIRRQENTGELFF
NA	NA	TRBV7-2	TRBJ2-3	TGTGCCAGCAAGACCGGGACTCCCACAGATACGCAGTATTTT	CASKTGTPTDTQYF
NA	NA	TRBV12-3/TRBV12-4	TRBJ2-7	TGTGCCAACAGCTTACAGGTTAGCTCCTACGAGCAGTACTTC	CANSLQVSSYEQYF
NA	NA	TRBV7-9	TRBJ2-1	TGTGCCAGCAGCGTGCACTTAATTTCCTACAATGAGCAGTTCTTC	CASSVHLISYNEQFF
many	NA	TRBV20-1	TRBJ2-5	TGCGGTTCCGACGGGGGAGGATCGAGAGAGACCCAGTACTTC	CGSDGGGSRETQYF
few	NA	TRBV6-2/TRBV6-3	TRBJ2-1	TGTGCCAGCGGAGACTCTAGCTCCTACAATGAGCAGTTCTTC	CASGDSSSYNEQFF
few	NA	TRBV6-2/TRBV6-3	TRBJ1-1	TGTGCCAGCAGTTATCCTAGGGGTCCGAACACTGAAGCTTTCTTT	CASSYPRGPNTEAFF
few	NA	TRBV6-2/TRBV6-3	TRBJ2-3	TGTGCCAGCAGTAGCCCCGGAACTAGCCCCACGCAGTATTTT	CASSSPGTSPTQYF
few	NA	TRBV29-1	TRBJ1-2	TGCAGCGTTGAAGATTCTGGGGGTGACTATGGCTACACCTTC	CSVEDSGGDYGYTF
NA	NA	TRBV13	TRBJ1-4	TGTGCCAGCAGTATTGGCACTAATGAAAAACTGTTTTTT	CASSIGTNEKLFF
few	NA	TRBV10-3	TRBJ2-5	TGTGCCATCAGTGAACCAGTACAAGAGACCCAGTACTTC	CAISEPVQETQYF
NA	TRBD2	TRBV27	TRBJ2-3	TGTGCCAGTAAGCGGGAGGGTACGCAGTATTTT	CASKREGTQYF
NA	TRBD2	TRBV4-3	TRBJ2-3	TGCGCCAGCAGCCGCCACACCTCCCTTAGCGGGGGGGCAGATACGCAGTATTTT	CASSRHTSLSGGADTQYF
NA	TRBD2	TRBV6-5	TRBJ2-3	TGTGCCAGCAGTTATAGTCGGCTAGCGGGAATGGATACGCAGTATTTT	CASSYSRLAGMDTQYF
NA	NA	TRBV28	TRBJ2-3	TGTGCCAGCAGGGGCGGGATCACAGATACGCAGTATTTT	CASRGGITDTQYF
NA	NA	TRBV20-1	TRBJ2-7	TGCAGTGCTAGACCTCCCGCGACCTTTTTGATCTACGAGCAGTACTTC	CSARPPATFLIYEQYF